The following is a T cell receptor beta chain sequence with its context. The data originate from a study of monozygotic twins with cystic fibrosis. J was trimmed by 4 bases and V by 1 base; bases with no gene match: 9. CDR3 length equals 17 residues. Germline loops: CDR1 LGHNA, CDR2 YNFKEQ. Data came from immunoSEQ multiplex PCR; TCRdb stores just in-frame clones and leaves some out. The sample has 8,000 to 10,000 clones, about 89% seen once. Sequenced sample: blood. The source of this sequence is a boy aged 2-15 years with cystic fibrosis. The V and J genes are TRBV4-2 and TRBJ2-1, with TRBD1 matching 8 bases. This chain's CDR3 is CASSQASDRVIYNEQFF. In DNA form, the CDR3 reads TGTGCCAGCAGCCAAGCTTCGGACAGGGTGATTTACAATGAGCAGTTCTTC.